The 5 T cell receptor beta chains in this list originate from one sample, sequenced in a study of shared clonotypes between healthy human individuals. The repertoire was sequenced with immunoSEQ multiplex PCR; TCRdb's copy has only in-frame clones and lacks some. The table records about 600,000 clones, 97% of them present only once. What was sequenced was naive CD4+ T cells sorted from blood. Subset defined: CD45RA+ positively selected. The receptors derive from a woman aged 25 to 45 in good health.

V gene TRBV18 combines with J gene TRBJ2-5, with D perhaps TRBD1 (7 bases). The DNA end is a closer match to TRBJ2-7, so the J assignment may be wrong. CDR3 length: 13 amino acids. Per germline, CDR1 KGHSH and CDR2 LQKENI. The CDR3 sequence is CASSPTGRYEQYF. CDR3 nucleotide sequence: TGTGCCAGCTCTCCGACAGGGAGGTACGAGCAGTACTTC.

The chain uses TRBV28 and TRBJ2-2, with D perhaps matching TRBD1 or TRBD2 (5 bases each). CDR1 and CDR2 from the germline V gene are MDHEN and SYDVKM. The CDR3 sequence is 14 residues long. Trimming shortened V by 2 bases and J by 6 bases, and 10 bases separated the two germline ends. CDR3 loop: CASSLMGDAGELFF. The CDR3 DNA follows: TGTGCCAGCAGTTTAATGGGGGACGCCGGGGAGCTGTTTTTT. The full variable domain, in which reference TRBV28 and TRBJ2-2 provide the parts outside the CDR3, is DVKVTQSSRYLVKRTGEKVFLECVQDMDHENMFWYRQDPGLGLRLIYFSYDVKMKEKGDIPEGYSVSREKKERFSLILESASTNQTSMYLCASSLMGDAGELFFGEGSRLTVL.

This clone was picked up one time. The V call is TRBV28, the J call TRBJ2-3, with TRBD2 matching over 8 bases. V dropped 5 bases and J dropped 0; count of bases not matched to a gene: 4. Germline CDR1 and CDR2: MDHEN and SYDVKM. There are 15 residues in the CDR3. CDR3 coding DNA: TGTGCCAGCAGTCCTGCGGGGGGTAGCACAGATACGCAGTATTTT. It yields the protein CASSPAGGSTDTQYF.

The chain employs TRBV18 and TRBJ2-7, with D possibly being TRBD1 or TRBD2 (7 bases each). CDR1 is KGHSH and CDR2 is LQKENI in the germline V gene. The CDR3 is 14 residues long. The ends were cut back, 8 bases at V and 3 bases at J, with 17 bases in the middle. Written as DNA, the CDR3 is TGTGCCAGCGCATTCAGGGGGGGCTACTACGAGCAGTACTTC. This encodes CASAFRGGYYEQYF.

In this sample, this clone turned up once. The chain uses TRBV19 and TRBJ1-2; D ambiguous. From germline, CDR1 is LNHDA and CDR2 SQIVND (reference sequence). The CDR3 has 13 amino acids. The V and J ends lost 7 bases and 4 bases respectively, with 13 bases between them. CDR3 in amino acids: CASNPGYGYGYTF. The DNA of the CDR3 is TGTGCCAGTAATCCGGGGTACGGCTATGGCTACACCTTC.